This TCR beta chain was captured in a study of T cells in Graves' hyperthyroidism and ophthalmopathy. Graves' hyperthyroidism qualified as stable when ophthalmopathy did not progress within 18 months. Uncontrolled infections, other autoimmune diseases, pregnancy or lactation led to exclusion of patients. Trimming took off 1 base at V and 4 bases at J, with 13 bases between the two ends. CDR1 is SEHNR and CDR2 is FQNEAQ in the germline V gene (reference sequence). The CDR3 is 15 residues long. Amplification of TCR beta CDR3 regions used RNA as the template. The TCR CDR3 was amplified in a first-round RT-PCR using the HTBI primer set. Using its own MiXCR run on the multiplex PCR reads, TCRdb lists one record per CDR3 protein. The repertoire holds around 600,000 distinct CDR3 sequences, around 14% seen once, with under 7.5% in the top ten.

The V gene is TRBV7-9, the J gene TRBJ1-1, with D unclear. This TCR was sampled from a woman under 40 with Graves' hyperthyroidism. Sequencing input: blood. CDR3 sequence: CASSLGSERATEAFF. The CDR3 nucleotides are TGTGCCAGCAGCTTAGGGTCTGAGAGAGCCACTGAAGCTTTCTTT. The variable domain in full, completed from reference TRBV7-9 and TRBJ1-1, reads DTGVSQNPRHKITKRGQNVTFRCDPISEHNRLYWYRQTLGQGPEFLTYFQNEAQLEKSRLLSDRFSAERPKGSFSTLEIQRTEQGDSAMYLCASSLGSERATEAFFGQGTRLTVV.